This T cell receptor beta chain was retrieved from a study of blood T cell repertoires in COVID-19. On the study more broadly: The United States, Italy and Spain supplied acute and convalescent COVID-19 samples.

In germline, CDR1 is MDHEN, CDR2 SYDVKM. This CDR3 is 15 amino acids long. The trim removed 6 bases at V and 1 base at J, leaving 6 bases unmatched. Data came from immunoSEQ multiplex PCR; TCRdb stores just in-frame clones and leaves some out. This sample yields tens of thousands of clones, of which approximately 94% are seen a single time; around 2.6% belongs to the top ten. The origin of this receptor is a man aged 65 to 85 with active COVID-19. The specimen was peripheral blood. This chain uses TRBV28 with TRBJ1-5; 7 bases match TRBD1. CDR3 DNA sequence: TGTGCCAGCAGCCGACAGGGTGGGAGCAATCAGCCCCAGCATTTT. Translating gives CASSRQGGSNQPQHF.